This TCR beta chain was found in a study of T cell responses to AZD1222 COVID-19 vaccine. A remark on this clone: Its specificity is not known.

Study-wide results and limits: The donor cohort was predominantly white British with a female majority, and clonal diversity may have been underestimated. Just a handful of AZD1222 recipients tested seropositive at baseline.

Generated by immunoSEQ multiplex PCR, the TCRdb table keeps only in-frame clones and is missing some. The sample holds around 140,000 clones, 80% to 95% seen once. V lost 1 base and J lost 2, with 15 bases in between. The CDR3 is 17 residues long. CDR1 is MNHNS and CDR2 is SASEGT in the germline V gene. J is TRBJ1-5 and V is TRBV6-1, with a weak D call TRBD1 (5 bases). This clonotype originated in an adult who received the AZD1222 COVID-19 vaccine. The material was peripheral blood, obtained 28 days after the second AZD1222 dose. Here the CDR3 DNA reads TGTGCCAGCAGTGAAGGACAGAGGGGTGCGGGCAATCAGCCCCAGCATTTT. Protein sequence: CASSEGQRGAGNQPQHF.